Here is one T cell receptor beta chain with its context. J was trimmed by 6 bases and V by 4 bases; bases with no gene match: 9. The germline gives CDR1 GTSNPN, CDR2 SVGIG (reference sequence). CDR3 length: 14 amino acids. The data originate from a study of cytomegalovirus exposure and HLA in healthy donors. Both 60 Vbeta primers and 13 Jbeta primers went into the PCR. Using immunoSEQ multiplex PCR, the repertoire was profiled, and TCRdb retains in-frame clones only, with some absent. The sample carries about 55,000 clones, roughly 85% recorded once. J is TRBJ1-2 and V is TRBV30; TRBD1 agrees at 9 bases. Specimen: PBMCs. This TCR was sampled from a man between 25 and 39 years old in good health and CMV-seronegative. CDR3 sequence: CAWTQQTGGNGYTF. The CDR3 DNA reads TGTGCCTGGACTCAGCAGACAGGGGGTAATGGCTACACCTTC.